The 16 T cell receptor beta chains in this list originate from one sample, sequenced in a study of T cells after yellow fever vaccination (dated by TCRdb to between 2018 and 2020). This specimen's treatment or condition label, per the study, means: live attenuated yellow fever vaccine strain. The protocol used for the library was 5' RACE. The sequencer listed for this sample is Illumina NovaSeq 6000. TCRdb applied fastp at Q25 and MiXCR to the public reads, then kept only in-frame beta chains. Every distinct CDR3 protein forms one entry, paired with its most common genes and DNA. The sample data list some 300,000 distinct CDR3 sequences, and about 10% of these were observed just once. About 3.5% of the sample is in the top ten clones. Sequenced here: CD4+ T cells sorted from PBMCs, sampled 45 days after the yellow fever booster vaccination. The receptors were gathered from a man aged 18 to 30 who received the YFV17D yellow fever vaccine.

This chain links TRBV5-1 with TRBJ1-3; D uncertain. The CDR3 totals 14 residues. Germline CDR1 is SGHRS and CDR2 is YFSETQ. Trimming removed 5 bases from V and 0 bases from J, with 9 bases in between. Written as DNA, the CDR3 is TGCGCCAGCAGGTTCGGGAGCTCTGGAAACACCATATATTTT. Translation gives CASRFGSSGNTIYF.

The V gene is TRBV5-1, the J gene TRBJ2-7; tentatively, D is TRBD2 (5 bases). CDR1 is SGHRS and CDR2 is YFSETQ in the germline V gene. Deletions cut 5 bases from V and 3 bases from J, with 9 bases between. This CDR3 region has 12 residues. CDR3 bases: TGCGCCAGCAGAGTCGGGAACTACGAGCAGTACTTC. Amino acids: CASRVGNYEQYF.

In this sample, this clonotype turned up a few times. The chain employs TRBV24-1 and TRBJ2-2, with TRBD1 matching 7 bases. The germline gives CDR1 KGHDR, CDR2 SFDVKD. CDR3 length: 16 residues. After removal of 4 bases from V and 5 bases from J, the junction contained 9 bases not matched to a gene. DNA for the CDR3: TGTGCCACCAGTGACATAATCTTACAGGGGACCGGGGAGCTGTTTTTT. This translates into CATSDIILQGTGELFF.

CDR3 sequence reads: CASSPPAGEEETQYF. In DNA form, the CDR3 reads TGTGCCAGCAGCCCACCGGCCGGGGAAGAAGAGACCCAGTACTTC. This chain uses TRBV5-8 with TRBJ2-5, with D perhaps TRBD2 (5 bases). This CDR3 is 15 amino acids long. Germline CDR1 and CDR2: SGHTS and YDEGEE. Trimming took 4 bases from V and 3 from J, leaving 16 bases between them.

The chain links TRBV11-2 to TRBJ2-7, with D tentatively TRBD1 (5 bases). Trimming cost V 4 bases and J 3 bases, with 10 bases left between them. CDR1 SGHAT and CDR2 FQNNGV come from the germline V gene. This CDR3 is 13 amino acids long. CDR3: CASSSAGIYEQYF. In DNA form, the CDR3 reads TGTGCCAGCAGCTCCGCAGGGATCTACGAGCAGTACTTC.

V and J are TRBV5-6 and TRBJ2-1; 9 bases match TRBD1. V shed 3 bases, J shed 6 bases, and the junction held 4 bases outside the gene matches. This CDR3 spans 14 amino acids. Germline V gene sequence: CDR1 SGHDT, CDR2 YYEEEE. CDR3 in amino acids: CASSWGQGRNEQFF. CDR3 nucleotide sequence: TGTGCCAGCAGCTGGGGACAGGGACGCAATGAGCAGTTCTTC.

The chain is built from TRBV2 and TRBJ2-3, with 10 bases that match TRBD2. CDR1 and CDR2 from the germline V gene are SNHLY and FYNNEI. The CDR3 is 13 residues long. After removal of 8 bases from V and 8 bases from J, the junction contained 7 bases not matched to a gene. The chain's CDR3 is CASEGLAIGTQYF. Written as DNA, the CDR3 is TGTGCCAGCGAGGGACTAGCGATTGGTACGCAGTATTTT.

This sequence joins TRBV5-1 and TRBJ1-2; 7 nucleotides align to TRBD1. The CDR3 is made up of 15 amino acids. V gave up 4 bases and J gave up 7 bases; unmatched junction bases: 13. Germline assignment: CDR1 SGHRS and CDR2 YFSETQ. Written as DNA, the CDR3 is TGCGCCAGCAGCCGGGATGAAGACAGGGTGGGTGGCTACACCTTC. As protein: CASSRDEDRVGGYTF.

This chain connects TRBV18 to TRBJ2-3; unclear D gene. Germline CDR1 KGHSH, CDR2 LQKENI. CDR3 length equals 14 residues. The germline V and J ends were trimmed by 0 bases and 5 bases, with 9 bases remaining between them. This chain's CDR3 is CASSPPLGLDTQYF. DNA of the CDR3: TGTGCCAGCTCACCACCGTTAGGGCTAGATACGCAGTATTTT.

The chain employs TRBV6-5 and TRBJ1-1; maybe TRBD1 (5 bases). The CDR3 runs 14 residues. Trimming shortened V by 2 bases and J by 1 base, and 8 bases separated the two germline ends. Germline lookup yields CDR1 MNHEY and CDR2 SVGAGI. CDR3 loop: CASSYGGWNTEAFF. The CDR3 bases are TGTGCCAGCAGTTACGGGGGTTGGAACACTGAAGCTTTCTTT.

This clonotype was seen more than once but under ten times. The CDR3 region has the DNA TGCAGTGCTAGTATAACGGGGGGAGTGGATGAGCAGTTCTTC. This gives the protein CSASITGGVDEQFF. This sequence joins TRBV20-1 and TRBJ2-1, with 7 bases lining up with TRBD2. This CDR3 spans 14 amino acids. Germline V gene sequence: CDR1 DFQATT, CDR2 SNEGSKA (reference sequence). V lost 3 bases to trimming and J lost 8 bases; unmatched junction nucleotides: 10.

This sequence joins TRBV7-8 and TRBJ2-1; no definite D call. With 1 base removed from V and 8 bases from J, the gap between germline ends came to 9 bases. Germline loops: CDR1 SGHVS, CDR2 FQNEAQ. The CDR3 spans 13 residues. The CDR3 DNA reads TGTGCCAGCAGCTTAGTGCAAGACGATGAGCAGTTCTTC. It specifies CASSLVQDDEQFF. The full variable domain, rest sourced from reference TRBV7-8 and TRBJ2-1, is GAGVSQSPRYKVAKRGQDVALRCDPISGHVSLFWYQQALGQGPEFLTYFQNEAQLDKSGLPSDRFFAERPEGSVSTLKIQRTQQEDSAVYLCASSLVQDDEQFFGPGTRLTVL.

This clonotype was seen a handful of times. It may be a read error: a sequence one base away is much more abundant. This rearrangement joins TRBV5-1 to TRBJ1-6, with TRBD1 identical over 9 bases. V lost 0 bases to trimming and J lost 10 bases; unmatched junction nucleotides: 2. The CDR3 runs 14 residues. Germline-derived CDR1 and CDR2 are SGHRS and YFSETQ. Here the CDR3 DNA reads TGCGCCAGCAGCTTGGGACAGGGGGACTCACCCCTCCACTTT. This translates into CASSLGQGDSPLHF.

This clonotype showed up just once. This chain joins TRBV5-4 and TRBJ1-1; D uncertain. This CDR3 has 14 residues. Germline V gene data show CDR1 as SGHNT and CDR2 as YYREEE (reference sequence). The V end lost 0 bases, the J end lost 2 bases, and 8 bases lay between the germline ends. CDR3 in DNA: TGTGCCAGCAGCTTGGACGTTTACAACACTGAAGCTTTCTTT. Its protein is CASSLDVYNTEAFF.

This chain uses TRBV5-1 with TRBJ2-5; TRBD1 matches at 7 bases. CDR1 and CDR2 from the germline V gene are SGHRS and YFSETQ. The CDR3 covers 12 residues. The trim removed 4 bases at V and 7 bases at J, leaving 4 bases unmatched. CDR3 sequence reads: CASSPQGVTQYF. As DNA, the CDR3 is TGCGCCAGCAGCCCCCAGGGGGTGACCCAGTACTTC.

This clonotype was picked up a small number of times. The chain carries TRBV3-1 and TRBJ1-6, with 8 nucleotides matching TRBD1. V was clipped by 2 bases and J by 8 bases; unmatched bases: 11. This CDR3 has 17 amino acids. Germline loops: CDR1 LGHDT, CDR2 YNNKEL (reference sequence). CDR3 region: CASSQNHGQGLHSPLHF. The CDR3 nucleotides are TGTGCCAGCAGCCAAAACCACGGACAGGGTTTGCATTCACCCCTCCACTTT.